This T cell receptor beta chain was identified in a study of cytomegalovirus exposure and HLA in healthy donors. Study outcomes and limitations: For most subjects, TCR beta sequences were reported to predict HLA-A and HLA-B alleles with accuracy. Certain indistinguishable V segments, among them TRBV6-2 and TRBV6-3, were excluded. Later analysis showed TCR association rates varying by HLA locus, highest for DRB1 and lowest for HLA-C.

This clone appeared once. Its antigen is not known. The PCR contained 60 Vbeta and 13 Jbeta primers. Data came from immunoSEQ multiplex PCR; TCRdb stores just in-frame clones and leaves some out. The sample carries roughly 67,000 clones, approximately 78% recorded once. Germline CDR1 SNHLY, CDR2 FYNNEI. The trim removed 0 bases at V and 1 base at J, leaving 3 bases unmatched. CDR3 length: 15 amino acids. V usage is TRBV2 and J usage is TRBJ2-7; 7 nucleotides match TRBD1. The specimen sequenced was PBMCs. The sequence derives from a woman in her thirties in good health and CMV-seronegative. Here the CDR3 DNA reads TGTGCCAGCAGTGAAGCAAGGGGACAGTCCTACGAGCAGTACTTC. Protein product: CASSEARGQSYEQYF.